The rows below give T cell receptor beta chains drawn from one sample of a study of blood T cell repertoires in COVID-19. The repertoire was sequenced with immunoSEQ multiplex PCR; TCRdb's copy has only in-frame clones and lacks some. This table holds 250,000 to 300,000 clones, about 86% found once. Material: peripheral blood. These TCRs come from a woman between 65 and 79 years old with COVID-19, enrolled during active disease. CDR3s include the opening cysteine and the closing phenylalanine or tryptophan.

CAKLQSGEAFF	TRBV2	TRBJ1-1
CATSDGDRAIYEQYF	TRBV24-1	TRBJ2-7
CASSQQPNTEAFF	TRBV5-1	TRBJ1-1
CASSSTSGGVYEQYF	TRBV3-1/TRBV3-2	TRBJ2-7
CASSLAGAGEQYF	TRBV4-2	TRBJ2-7
CASSPGTGGVIGELFF	TRBV27	TRBJ2-2
CAWFHRDREVGGYTF	TRBV30	TRBJ1-2
CASGIQGAFYNEQFF	TRBV27	TRBJ2-1
CSVQFYRDSEGHSKETQYF	TRBV29-1	TRBJ2-5
CASREAGEETQYF	TRBV12-3/TRBV12-4	TRBJ2-5
CASSWRGSEKLFF	TRBV7-8	TRBJ1-4
CASSSNPGEGGYTF	TRBV5-1	TRBJ1-2
CAWSVSGGSYEQYF	TRBV30	TRBJ2-7
CATSPRTGGAGGYTF	TRBV15	TRBJ1-2